The 6 T cell receptor beta chains listed next were all sequenced from one sample in a study of patients and donors after allogeneic stem cell transplantation (dated by TCRdb to the early 2020s). Libraries were made using RT-PCR. TCRdb names NextSeq 550 as the instrument used. TCRdb trimmed public reads at Q25 via fastp, called clones via MiXCR and kept in-frame beta chains. Rows with a matching CDR3 protein are joined into one entry that keeps the most common DNA and genes. For this sample the table gives about 230,000 distinct CDR3 sequences, of which less than 15% were detected only once. Clones ranked in the top ten supply around a tenth of the sample. Sequencing was done on a sample of blood, either unsorted or a sorted T cell fraction (not recorded which). The source is a human donor who was either an allogeneic HSCT recipient or a stem cell or donor lymphocyte infusion donor (not recorded which). It is not recorded whose cells these are; they may come from a transplant donor.

The V and J genes are TRBV20-1 and TRBJ1-5; TRBD1 aligns across 11 bases. Trimming cost V 0 bases and J 5 bases; bases outside gene matches: 6. Germline CDR1 is DFQATT and CDR2 is SNEGSKA (reference sequence). This CDR3 spans 16 amino acids. This CDR3 is CSARDPGQGVDQPQHF. The CDR3 DNA sequence: TGCAGTGCTAGAGATCCGGGACAGGGGGTGGATCAGCCCCAGCATTTT.

This clonotype was seen repeatedly, ten times or more. V usage is TRBV28 and J usage is TRBJ1-2; 8 nucleotides agree with TRBD1. CDR3 length: 15 residues. Germline lookup yields CDR1 MDHEN and CDR2 SYDVKM. Unmatched junction bases numbered 7, after V lost 5 bases and J lost 2 bases. CDR3 DNA: TGTGCCAGCAGTCAACCAGGACAGGGAAACTATGGCTACACCTTC. Translation gives CASSQPGQGNYGYTF.

This clonotype has only a few counts. The chain links TRBV30 to TRBJ1-4; the D gene is possibly TRBD1 (6 bases). From germline, CDR1 is GTSNPN and CDR2 SVGIG (reference sequence). The CDR3 covers 14 residues. Trimming removed 2 bases from V and 7 bases from J, with 14 bases in between. The CDR3 here is CAWSPGGEGEKLFF. CDR3 nucleotide sequence: TGTGCCTGGAGTCCCGGGGGCGAAGGTGAAAAACTGTTTTTT.

V usage is TRBV19 and J usage is TRBJ1-2; D may be TRBD1 (5 bases). V shed 2 bases and J shed 7 bases, with 11 bases lying between them. The CDR3 is 13 amino acids. The V gene's germline CDR1 is LNHDA and CDR2 SQIVND (reference sequence). The CDR3 region is CASSIFQGSGYTF. DNA for the CDR3: TGTGCCAGTAGTATATTTCAGGGAAGTGGCTACACCTTC. Together with reference TRBV19 and TRBJ1-2, the CDR3 gives the full variable domain: DGGITQSPKYLFRKEGQNVTLSCEQNLNHDAMYWYRQDPGQGLRLIYYSQIVNDFQKGDIAEGYSVSREKKESFPLTVTSAQKNPTAFYLCASSIFQGSGYTFGSGTRLTVV.

The chain combines TRBV5-1 with TRBJ2-7; no firm D call. Trimming removed 4 bases from V and 2 bases from J, with 16 bases in between. Germline V lookup: CDR1 SGHRS, CDR2 YFSETQ. This CDR3 has 15 residues. The CDR3 is CASSPSARPAYEQYF. The DNA of the CDR3 is TGCGCCAGCAGCCCCTCAGCGCGGCCAGCCTACGAGCAGTACTTC.

This chain uses TRBV6-4 with TRBJ1-6; 9 bases agree with TRBD1. Per germline, CDR1 MRHNA and CDR2 SNTAGT. The ends lost 3 bases at V and 7 bases at J; junction bases unmatched: 4. This CDR3 spans 15 amino acids. The CDR3 DNA is TGTGCCAGCAGTGAGACAGGGGGTCAGAATTCACCCCTCCACTTT. Residues: CASSETGGQNSPLHF.